The 15 T cell receptor beta chains presented below share a single source sample, sequenced in a study of beta chain features in type 1 diabetes. Expressed TCRB transcripts were sequenced because the entire RNA isolate underwent reverse transcription. The data were produced by immunoSEQ multiplex PCR, yet TCRdb's version contains in-frame clones alone and is incomplete. The sample includes about 350,000 clones, 20% of them seen just once. The sequenced sample was naive CD4+ T cells from blood. The receptor source for this set is a woman younger than 35 in good health.

The genes are TRBV11-3 and TRBJ2-7; the match to TRBD1 covers 10 bases. The germline V gene encodes CDR1 SGHNT and CDR2 YENEEA. J lost 0 bases, V lost 4 bases, and 0 bases had no gene match. The CDR3 extends over 14 amino acids. In DNA form, the CDR3 reads TGTGCCAGCAGCTGGACAGGGGGCTCCTACGAGCAGTACTTC. This translates into CASSWTGGSYEQYF.

The chain employs TRBV30 and TRBJ1-4; D not resolved. CDR3 length: 12 residues. Trimming pared 2 bases from V and 7 bases from J, leaving 8 bases between. Germline loops: CDR1 GTSNPN, CDR2 SVGIG (reference sequence). DNA for the CDR3: TGTGCCTGGAGTCGGGGAGGTGAAAAACTGTTTTTT. Translating gives CAWSRGGEKLFF. The full variable domain, in which reference TRBV30 and TRBJ1-4 provide the parts outside the CDR3, is SQTIHQWPATLVQPVGSPLSLECTVEGTSNPNLYWYRQAAGRGLQLLFYSVGIGQISSEVPQNLSASRPQDRQFILSSKKLLLSDSGFYLCAWSRGGEKLFFGSGTQLSVL.

Comment on this clone: In the same sample, other DNA sequences code for this CDR3. The chain has TRBV18 and TRBJ2-7, with D perhaps TRBD2 (5 bases). Germline assignment: CDR1 KGHSH and CDR2 LQKENI. The CDR3 extends over 15 amino acids. V was trimmed by 1 base and J by 0 bases, leaving 10 bases between them. In DNA form, the CDR3 reads TGTGCCAGCTCACCACGGACGGGGAGCTCCTACGAGCAGTACTTC. Translating gives CASSPRTGSSYEQYF.

This clone was seen once. J is TRBJ1-1 and V is TRBV2; 8 nucleotides align to TRBD1. V lost 7 bases, J lost 1 base, and 5 bases stayed unmatched. This CDR3 contains 14 residues. Germline V lookup: CDR1 SNHLY, CDR2 FYNNEI. The CDR3 here is CASTVDRANTEAFF. CDR3 bases: TGTGCCAGCACTGTGGACAGGGCGAACACTGAAGCTTTCTTT.

This chain uses TRBV7-2 with TRBJ1-1, with D maybe TRBD1 (5 bases). CDR1 and CDR2 from the germline V gene are SGHTA and FQGNSA. The V end lost 5 bases, the J end lost 6 bases, and 16 bases lay between the germline ends. The CDR3 runs 14 residues. As DNA, the CDR3 is TGTGCCAGCAGCCCAGCAGGGTCGGCTTCTGAAGCTTTCTTT. Translating gives CASSPAGSASEAFF.

This clone was seen only a few times. The chain couples TRBV19 to TRBJ2-7; TRBD1 matches at 9 bases. This CDR3 region has 15 residues. The V gene's germline CDR1 is LNHDA and CDR2 SQIVND (reference sequence). J gave up 2 bases and V 6 bases, and 8 bases lay outside the gene matches. The chain's CDR3 is CASRRTGATAYEQYF. The CDR3 DNA reads TGTGCCAGTAGACGGACAGGGGCGACAGCCTACGAGCAGTACTTC.

The V call is TRBV30, the J call TRBJ1-1; D is perhaps TRBD1 (6 bases). Germline-derived CDR1 and CDR2 are GTSNPN and SVGIG (reference sequence). The V gene lost 3 bases and the J gene lost 4 bases, with 12 bases spanning the gap. There are 13 residues in the CDR3. The CDR3 DNA follows: TGTGCCTGGAGAGACGGGACAATCACTGAAGCTTTCTTT. This codes for CAWRDGTITEAFF.

The gene calls are TRBV10-3 and TRBJ2-7; 8 positions match TRBD1. CDR3 length equals 13 residues. V dropped 6 bases and J dropped 7; count of bases not matched to a gene: 8. CDR1 is ENHRY and CDR2 is SYGVKD in the germline V gene. The chain's CDR3 is CAIRIITGGEQYF. In DNA form, the CDR3 reads TGTGCCATCAGGATTATCACAGGGGGAGAGCAGTACTTC.

The chain carries TRBV29-1 and TRBJ2-7; TRBD2 matches 7 bases. V lost 6 bases, J lost 9 bases, and 11 bases stayed unmatched. This CDR3 is 12 amino acids long. Germline V lookup: CDR1 SQVTM, CDR2 ANQGSEA. The CDR3 nucleotides read TGCAGCGTGGCCTCGGGGGGAGTTGGGCAGTACTTC. It specifies CSVASGGVGQYF.

V gene TRBV7-3 combines with J gene TRBJ2-7, with 10 bases identical to TRBD1. J gave up 7 bases and V 4 bases, and 4 bases lay outside the gene matches. The CDR3 is 13 residues long. Germline values: CDR1 SGHTA, CDR2 FQGTGA. The CDR3 sequence is CASSSGQGGEQYF. The CDR3 region has the DNA TGTGCCAGCAGCTCCGGACAGGGGGGAGAGCAGTACTTC. The full variable domain, rest sourced from reference TRBV7-3 and TRBJ2-7, is GAGVSQTPSNKVTEKGKYVELRCDPISGHTALYWYRQSLGQGPEFLIYFQGTGAADDSGLPNDRFFAVRPEGSVSTLKIQRTERGDSAVYLCASSSGQGGEQYFGPGTRLTVT.

The chain employs TRBV5-1 and TRBJ2-1, with D perhaps TRBD1 (6 bases). The V gene lost 4 bases and the J gene lost 2 bases, with 10 bases spanning the gap. This CDR3 is 14 amino acids long. Germline V lookup: CDR1 SGHRS, CDR2 YFSETQ. CDR3 DNA sequence: TGCGCCAGCAGCCCGGACAGCACCTACAATGAGCAGTTCTTC. It translates to CASSPDSTYNEQFF.

This clone has only a few counts. The chain combines TRBV11-3 with TRBJ2-1; D not certain. CDR1 SGHNT and CDR2 YENEEA come from the germline V gene. CDR3 length: 15 residues. Trimming shortened V by 5 bases and J by 7 bases, and 18 bases separated the two germline ends. The DNA of the CDR3 is TGTGCCAGCAGCGGATCGACATGGGCCACAAATGAGCAGTTCTTC. Translated, it gives CASSGSTWATNEQFF.

In this sample, this clone turned up a few times. V usage is TRBV6-5 and J usage is TRBJ1-1; D gene uncertain. This CDR3 contains 12 residues. CDR1 MNHEY and CDR2 SVGAGI come from the germline V gene. Trimming took off 6 bases at V and 1 base at J, with 6 bases between the two ends. The CDR3 spells CASRSGNTEAFF. The CDR3 DNA reads as TGTGCCAGCAGGTCAGGGAACACTGAAGCTTTCTTT.

The V and J genes are TRBV30 and TRBJ1-2, with 9 bases aligning to TRBD1. The germline CDR1 and CDR2 sequences are GTSNPN and SVGIG (reference sequence). CDR3 length: 12 residues. This chain's CDR3 is CAHGTGPVGYTF. The CDR3 coding sequence is TGTGCACATGGGACAGGGCCTGTTGGCTACACCTTC.

The chain combines TRBV20-1 with TRBJ1-1; the D is unclear. V lost 7 bases and J 0 bases, leaving 6 bases between the germline ends. Germline assignment: CDR1 DFQATT and CDR2 SNEGSKA (reference sequence). The CDR3 consists of 11 residues. CDR3 region: CSGEMNTEAFF. CDR3 DNA: TGCAGTGGCGAGATGAACACTGAAGCTTTCTTT.